Given below is one TCR beta chain in context. This receptor's antigen is unknown. The record has no base qualities; no much larger clone is one base away. Related donors were used in the transplants with nonmyeloablative bone marrow transplantation, and mixed chimerism was transient in the human trials. Unstimulated Tregs (CD4+CD25+CD127-), CD4+ non-Tregs (CD4+CD25-), CD4 and CD8 cells were FACS-sorted from thawed PBMCs. A few combined kidney and bone marrow transplant recipients from the ITN036ST trial were included as patients, and samples were available only from these trial subjects. Healthy control blood was processed to PBMCs with a Ficoll density gradient and then cryopreserved, whereas patient PBMCs were collected both before and after transplant. The data derive from a study of Tregs in tolerant kidney transplant recipients (dated by TCRdb to the late 2010s). For the study in its entirety: The study used TCRbeta sequencing to identify donor-specific regulatory T cells before combined kidney and bone marrow transplantation, then tracked those cells after transplant. What the work shows at the level of the full study, not this receptor alone: The study was limited by small patient numbers, and the findings need validation in larger populations and under other immunosuppression protocols. In tolerant patients, donor-specific Tregs expanded more than Tregs overall, which suggests antigen-driven rather than nonspecific expansion. Biological reproducibility was not directly assessed, although technical replication error appeared to be minimal. For some patients the PCR primers changed over time, which made it impossible to compare the samples from those patients at the nucleotide level. Expanding Tregs with activated donor B cells appeared to identify the most biologically relevant and donor-specific TCRbeta repertoire.

Genomic DNA was extracted from sorted cells with the QIAGEN DNeasy Blood and Tissue Kit for TCRbeta CDR3 sequencing. High-throughput TCRbeta CDR3 sequencing was carried out commercially through immunoSEQ, with PCR amplification with bias correction and internal controls included. Regarding the original processing steps: Unique productive TCRbeta sequences were defined by CDR3 nucleotide sequence where primers matched, and otherwise by CDR3 amino acid sequence together with Vbeta and Jbeta genes. As a correction for sorting error, sequences shared between sorted populations at a frequency ratio of 2:1 or less were discarded, and the remaining shared sequences were assigned to the higher population. A sequence was defined as donor-reactive if the sequence was expanded at least 5-fold in CFSE-low cells compared with unstimulated cells and had a frequency of at least 0.01% in CFSE-low cells. Jensen-Shannon divergence calculated on the top 100 TCRbeta sequences ranked by frequency was used to measure repertoire divergence. For samples with multiple sequencing runs, sorting error was corrected in each run separately before the runs were combined. This is the immuneACCESS table as TCRdb keeps it, with only in-frame sequences that have V and J called. A part of the clones is gone; compared with another copy, unresolved V genes explain less than half, and the rest is unexplained. V and J calls and clone size are as listed in that table; D and trimming were resolved from the DNA. The sample data list 45,000 to 55,000 clones, and around 93% of these were observed just once. The top ten clonotypes cover approximately 16% of the sample.

CDR1 and CDR2, looked up from the germline V gene (reference sequence), are SEHNR and FQNEAQ. The CDR3 goes from the cysteine to the phenylalanine over 15 residues. CDR3 DNA only is kept here, 45 bases in frame from base 1. V and J are truncated by 2 bases and 5 bases respectively, leaving an intervening sequence of 14 bases. This material consisted of CD8+ T cells from blood (PBMCs), taken 24 months after the transplant. This clonotype was sampled from a human patient who received a combined kidney and bone marrow transplant. Post transplant, some T cells may arise from the graft donor. This chain joins TRBV7-9 to TRBJ2-3, with the D segment identity uncertain. The CDR3 protein: CASSLLLEAGDTQYF. DNA sequence: TGTGCCAGCAGCTTACTATTAGAAGCAGGAGATACGCAGTATTTT.